This T cell receptor (beta chain) comes out of a study of blood T cell repertoires in COVID-19 (dated by TCRdb to 2019 to 2021). As for the study more broadly: Collaborator samples came from the United States, Italy and Spain and covered acute and convalescent phases of COVID-19. The material from the prospective study consisted of cDNA or gDNA derived from T cells, B-cell-depleted T cells, or PBMCs. Deeply sampled blood TCRbeta repertoires from subjects exposed to, actively infected with, or recovered from COVID-19 were included in the dataset. The repertoires were released in a freely available public database intended as a resource for research on the immune response to SARS-CoV-2. Samples came from the ongoing ImmuneRACE study (first 160 participants) plus 1,254 subjects from 6 global collaborators. Nearly every sample came with metadata listing a de-identified subject ID, COVID-19 status, age in years and sex. Where HLA class I and class II types were available, the types were taken from metadata supplied by the sample provider, not from assay-based typing. Beyond this particular receptor, the publication reports: How much clinical and demographic metadata was included differed by source and by participant, and the metadata was provided uncurated.

The immunoSEQ Assay, a bias-controlled multiplex PCR, was used to amplify TCRbeta CDR3 regions from genomic DNA. The published analysis was carried out like this. The number of nucleated cells in each sample was estimated from the amplification of reference gene primers within the assay. To quantify the absolute abundance of each unique TCRbeta CDR3 rearrangement, sequence reads were collapsed and filtered. For each sample, productive Simpson clonality was calculated by taking the square root of Simpson's diversity index across productive rearrangements. The source is immuneACCESS, and TCRdb retained only in-frame sequences with V and J called. Part of the clones is not carried over; for the studies checked, unresolved V genes explain less than half of this, and the remainder is unexplained. V, J and clone size derive from that table, while D and trimming were established from the DNA sequence. For this sample the table gives around 64,000 clones, of which more than 80% were detected only once. The ten largest account for approximately 1.9% of the sample.

This clone was detected only a few times. Its cognate antigen has yet to be identified. No base-level quality is on record; no much larger clone is a single base apart. The CDR3 starts with the cysteine, ends with the phenylalanine, and has 15 residues. The kept DNA is CDR3 alone, 45 bases in frame from the first base. According to the germline V gene (reference sequence), CDR1 reads SGHNT and CDR2 reads YYREEE. V is pruned by 4 bases and J by 2 bases, leaving 7 bases of the junction without a gene match. Whole blood was collected in K2EDTA tubes by collaborating institutions according to the institutions' own protocols. For TCRbeta analysis, collaborators shipped samples as frozen whole blood, isolated PBMCs, or DNA extracted from either of those sample types.

The sequence is built from TRBV5-4 and TRBJ2-3, with 7 bases matching TRBD1. Input material: peripheral blood. The clonotype was recovered from a man aged 30-40 years with acute or convalescent COVID-19. The CDR3 protein sequence reads: CASSNDRASTDTQYF. The DNA reads as follows: TGTGCCAGCAGCAACGACAGGGCCTCCACAGATACGCAGTATTTT. The reference TRBV5-4 and TRBJ2-3 proteins fill in what lies around the CDR3, so the full variable domain reads ETGVTQSPTHLIKTRGQQVTLRCSSQSGHNTVSWYQQALGQGPQFIFQYYREEENGRGNFPPRFSGLQFPNYSSELNVNALELDDSALYLCASSNDRASTDTQYFGPGTRLTVL.